This is a list of T cell receptor beta chains from one sample in a study of CD8 T cells in Susac syndrome. From the immunoSEQ multiplex PCR reads, TCRdb called clonotypes with MiXCR, one entry per CDR3 protein. This repertoire shows some 400,000 distinct CDR3 sequences, more than 80% found once; its top ten account for about 0.1%. Sequenced input: CD8+ T cells from PBMCs. Source of these receptors: a human donor with multiple sclerosis. Both conserved end residues are part of each CDR3. The D gene is left open where the match is weak. Size tells how often a clone was seen (once, few, many) or the class of an expanded clone, and some rows leave it out.

j_call v_call clone_size d_call cdr3_nt cdr3_aa
TRBJ2-7 TRBV2 - TRBD1 TGTGCCAGCAGTTCGGCAGGGGGATCGTGGGAGCAGTACTTC CASSSAGGSWEQYF
TRBJ2-5 TRBV6-1 - - TGTGCCAGCAGCGAAGCCCCGCGAACGTACCAAGGGACCCAGTACTTC CASSEAPRTYQGTQYF
TRBJ2-7 TRBV13 - - TGTGCCAGCAGCTTAGGATCGGGGTCCTACGAGCAGTACTTC CASSLGSGSYEQYF
TRBJ2-5 TRBV4-2 once - TGTGCCAGCAGCCAAGGGGTTGACAGGCAAGAGACCCAGTACTTC CASSQGVDRQETQYF
TRBJ1-6 TRBV6-5 few - TGTGCCAGCAGTTACTCCCCGAATTCACCCCTCCACTTT CASSYSPNSPLHF
TRBJ2-3 TRBV5-4 few - TGTGCCAGCAGCTCCGGGGACATTTCAACAGATACGCAGTATTTT CASSSGDISTDTQYF
TRBJ1-4 TRBV20-1 - TRBD1 TGCAGTGCAGGGGACAGGGGGCCTAATGAAAAACTGTTTTTT CSAGDRGPNEKLFF
TRBJ2-7 TRBV3-1 - TRBD1 TGTGCCAGCAGCCAGGTTAACAGGGGCTACGAGCAGTACTTC CASSQVNRGYEQYF
TRBJ1-5 TRBV4-1 - - TGCGCCAGCAGCCAAGATCGCCGGGGCGATCAGCCCCAGCATTTT CASSQDRRGDQPQHF
TRBJ1-2 TRBV3-1 - TRBD1 TGTGCCAGCAGCCAACGGGACAGCGATGCTAACTATGGCTACACCTTC CASSQRDSDANYGYTF
TRBJ2-1 TRBV4-1 once TRBD2 TGCGCCAGCAGCCAAGGCGTACTAGCGGGAGCGTTATCCTACAATGAGCAGTTCTTC CASSQGVLAGALSYNEQFF
TRBJ2-5 TRBV4-1 - - TGCGCCAGCAGCCAAGCCGAGGGTATCCCAGAGACCCAGTACTTC CASSQAEGIPETQYF
TRBJ1-2 TRBV11-2 - - TGTGCCAGCAGCAACGACCGAGGGCTAGGCTATGGCTACACCTTC CASSNDRGLGYGYTF
TRBJ1-2 TRBV7-9 - - TGTGCCAGCAGCTTAAGACAGGACTATGGCTACACCTTC CASSLRQDYGYTF
TRBJ2-1 TRBV6-1 - TRBD2 TGTGCCAGCAGTAGGAGGGGTCTAGCGGCTTACAATGAGCAGTTCTTC CASSRRGLAAYNEQFF
TRBJ1-1 TRBV19 - - TGTGCCAGTAGTCCCTATGCCCCTGAAGCTTTCTTT CASSPYAPEAFF
TRBJ2-7 TRBV30 - - TGTGCCTGGAGTGTACCAGGGCTAGCGAGTTACGAGCAGTACTTC CAWSVPGLASYEQYF
TRBJ2-1 TRBV18 once TRBD2 TGTGCCAGCTCACCACCGGTGTGGGAGGGCCGGAATGAGCAGTTCTTC CASSPPVWEGRNEQFF
TRBJ2-5 TRBV2 - TRBD2 TGTGCCAGCAGACGGCATCTAGCGGATCAAGAGACCCAGTACTTC CASRRHLADQETQYF
TRBJ1-1 TRBV27 - TRBD1 TGTGCCAGCAGGCAGACAGGGGGCTCCACTGAAGCTTTCTTT CASRQTGGSTEAFF
TRBJ2-2 TRBV27 - TRBD1 TGTGCCAGCAGTTTATCGGGACAGGGCCCCGGAGGGACCGGGGAGCTGTTTTTT CASSLSGQGPGGTGELFF
TRBJ2-3 TRBV6-1 - TRBD2 TGTGCCAGTGTACTAGCGGGGGGCACAGATACGCAGTATTTT CASVLAGGTDTQYF
TRBJ2-7 TRBV6-5 - - TGTGCCAGCAGTTACGATCTTGGAAGCTCCTACGAGCAGTACTTC CASSYDLGSSYEQYF
TRBJ1-2 TRBV20-1 - - TGCAGTGCTAGAGCTGACAGCGCCAGTCGTGGCTACACCTTC CSARADSASRGYTF
TRBJ1-1 TRBV11-3 - - TGTGCCAGCAGCCTGGGGAACAGGGAGGACACTGAAGCTTTCTTT CASSLGNREDTEAFF